A single sample is the source of the 11 T cell receptor beta chains below, sequenced in a study of blood T cells in healthy people across ages. Next came a second PCR, run for about 6 to 12 cycles, which used a sample-barcoded 5' primer along with a J-beta primer mix. TCRdb re-called the 5' RACE reads through MiXCR, storing one row per CDR3 protein. The sample lists 550,000 to 650,000 distinct CDR3 sequences, 27% occurring once. The sample was also reused in another study, on T cells of mothers and their children.

The sample taken for sequencing was blood. The source of these receptors is a boy between 2 and 15 years old in good health.

On this clonotype: Likely a read error: the CDR3 ends without its conserved phenylalanine or tryptophan. The chain carries TRBV7-9 and TRBJ2-7, with D perhaps matching TRBD1 (6 bases). Near its end, the DNA agrees better with TRBJ2-1, so the J call may be wrong. Germline CDR1 reads SEHNR; CDR2 reads FQNEAQ (reference sequence). This CDR3 has 15 amino acids. The CDR3: CASSFIGGIVNEQFL. In DNA form, the CDR3 reads TGTGCCAGCAGCTTTATAGGGGGAATAGTCAATGAGCAGTTCCTC.

This chain links TRBV7-9 with TRBJ2-1; D is undetermined. Trimming took off 8 bases at V and 0 bases at J, with 8 bases between the two ends. This CDR3 comprises 13 residues. Germline V gene data show CDR1 as SEHNR and CDR2 as FQNEAQ (reference sequence). DNA for the CDR3: TGTGCCAGCGAGACGAGCTCCTACAATGAGCAGTTCTTC. It yields the protein CASETSSYNEQFF.

This clonotype was recorded a few times. The gene calls are TRBV18 and TRBJ1-1; D remains unclear. The CDR3 sequence is 14 residues long. From germline, CDR1 is KGHSH and CDR2 LQKENI. Trimming removed 3 bases at V and 1 base at J, with 9 bases between. CDR3 bases: TGTGCCAGCTCACCGGAGTCGGCGAACACTGAAGCTTTCTTT. This translates into CASSPESANTEAFF. The variable domain in full, with the rest retrieved from reference TRBV18 and TRBJ1-1, is NAGVMQNPRHLVRRRGQEARLRCSPMKGHSHVYWYRQLPEEGLKFMVYLQKENIIDESGMPKERFSAEFPKEGPSILRIQQVVRGDSAAYFCASSPESANTEAFFGQGTRLTVV.

This clonotype was seen more than once but under ten times. The V gene is TRBV11-2, the J gene TRBJ2-4; 7 bases line up with TRBD1. Germline-derived CDR1 and CDR2 are SGHAT and FQNNGV. V lost 0 bases to trimming and J lost 9 bases; unmatched junction nucleotides: 5. The CDR3 totals 14 residues. The CDR3 DNA reads as TGTGCCAGCAGCTTAGATGCAGGGGGTGGCATTCAGTACTTC. It encodes CASSLDAGGGIQYF.

The chain carries TRBV9 and TRBJ2-5; TRBD1 matches at 10 bases. The DNA end favors TRBJ2-1, so the J call may be wrong. This CDR3 region has 14 residues. From germline, CDR1 is SGDLS and CDR2 YYNGEE. CDR3 DNA: TGTGCCAGCAGCGCACTGGACAGGGGGTCTGAGCAGTTCTTC. As protein: CASSALDRGSEQFF.

Only a few counts were recorded for this clonotype. The chain couples TRBV6-6 to TRBJ2-5; either TRBD1 or TRBD2 may supply D (6 bases each). The V gene's germline CDR1 is MNHNY and CDR2 SVGAGI (reference sequence). V was trimmed by 6 bases and J by 7 bases, leaving 15 bases between them. This CDR3 contains 13 residues. Written as DNA, the CDR3 is TGTGCCAGCAGAGGGGGACTCATGGGGACCCAGTACTTC. This encodes CASRGGLMGTQYF.

J is TRBJ1-2 and V is TRBV29-1; D ambiguous. Trimming removed 2 bases from V and 5 bases from J, with 15 bases in between. CDR3 length: 14 amino acids. Germline V gives CDR1 SQVTM, CDR2 ANQGSEA. The CDR3 sequence: CSVEQAKREYGYTF. The DNA of the CDR3 is TGCAGCGTTGAACAGGCGAAGAGGGAATATGGCTACACCTTC.

This sequence joins TRBV7-8 and TRBJ1-5; 7 bases agree with TRBD1. The V gene end was trimmed by 5 bases and the J gene end by 6 bases; junction bases not matched to a gene: 16. This CDR3 contains 17 residues. Per the germline V gene, CDR1 is SGHVS and CDR2 is FQNEAQ. CDR3 amino acids: CASSPKRETGSRQPQHF. The CDR3 bases are TGTGCCAGCAGCCCAAAGCGGGAGACAGGGAGTCGTCAGCCCCAGCATTTT. Filled out from reference TRBV7-8 and TRBJ1-5, the complete variable domain reads GAGVSQSPRYKVAKRGQDVALRCDPISGHVSLFWYQQALGQGPEFLTYFQNEAQLDKSGLPSDRFFAERPEGSVSTLKIQRTQQEDSAVYLCASSPKRETGSRQPQHFGDGTRLSIL.

This clonotype was recorded a few times. The chain is built from TRBV12-3 or TRBV12-4 and TRBJ2-5; TRBD2 is a possible D gene (5 bases). V was pared by 3 bases and J by 5 bases, with 10 bases between. The length of the CDR3 is 13 residues. CDR3 in DNA: TGTGCCAGCAGTTTGAACGGGGTGGAGACCCAGTACTTC. It encodes CASSLNGVETQYF.

J is TRBJ1-2 and V is TRBV4-1; TRBD1 matches 11 bases. The germline CDR1 and CDR2 sequences are MGHRA and YSYEKL. The CDR3 has 16 amino acids. V was clipped by 4 bases and J by 4 bases; unmatched bases: 8. The CDR3 sequence: CASSPIPGQGGYGYTF. The CDR3 region has the DNA TGCGCCAGCAGCCCGATCCCGGGACAGGGGGGCTATGGCTACACCTTC.

The chain joins TRBV5-1 to TRBJ1-1; D gene ambiguous. Trimming left V 5 bases short and J 2 bases short, with 16 bases between. Per germline, CDR1 SGHRS and CDR2 YFSETQ. The CDR3 runs 15 residues. The CDR3, as DNA: TGCGCCAGCAGTCGTACTGAGGATGGTAACACTGAAGCTTTCTTT. Translating gives CASSRTEDGNTEAFF.